This T cell receptor (beta chain) is drawn from a study of blood T cell repertoires in COVID-19. On the study more broadly: Samples came from the United States, Italy and Spain, spanning acute and convalescent COVID-19. In each case, the material was cDNA or gDNA derived from T cells, B-cell-depleted T cells, or PBMCs.

How the authors handled the data: Amplification with reference gene primers provided the estimates of nucleated cell counts. Using immunoSEQ multiplex PCR, the repertoire was profiled, and TCRdb retains in-frame clones only, with some absent. Clone size and V and J calls were adopted from that table, with D and trimming inferred from the DNA. Of roughly 140,000 clones listed, roughly 82% are singletons. This CDR3 has 14 residues. The V end was cut by 0 bases, the J end by 4 bases, with 7 bases between. CDR1 is MNHEY, CDR2 SVGAGI, per germline. This TCR derives from a woman between 50 and 59 years old with acute or convalescent COVID-19. The rearrangement uses TRBV6-5 and TRBJ1-5, with a possible D match to TRBD1 (5 bases). The source material was peripheral blood. The CDR3 DNA reads TGTGCCAGCAGTTACTCGCAGGGAAATCAGCCCCAGCATTTT. Translating it yields CASSYSQGNQPQHF.